The present entry profiles one TCR beta chain with its context. This CDR3 region has 17 residues. Losses at the gene ends were 5 bases for V and 2 bases for J; bases not matched to a gene: 9. Germline CDR1 reads MDHEN; CDR2 reads SYDVKM. This entry is derived from a study of T cell responses to AZD1222 COVID-19 vaccine. Clones were read by immunoSEQ multiplex PCR, and TCRdb kept only the in-frame ones, dropping some. The data contain about 93,000 clones, roughly 86% of them singletons. This material consisted of peripheral blood, taken on day 0 of MenACWY control vaccination. This clonotype was obtained from an adult in good health. The rearrangement joins TRBV28 to TRBJ1-4; 9 bases match TRBD1. CDR3 bases: TGTGCCAGCAGTCCTTACAGGGGGCTTAGGACTAATGAAAAACTGTTTTTT. It codes for CASSPYRGLRTNEKLFF.